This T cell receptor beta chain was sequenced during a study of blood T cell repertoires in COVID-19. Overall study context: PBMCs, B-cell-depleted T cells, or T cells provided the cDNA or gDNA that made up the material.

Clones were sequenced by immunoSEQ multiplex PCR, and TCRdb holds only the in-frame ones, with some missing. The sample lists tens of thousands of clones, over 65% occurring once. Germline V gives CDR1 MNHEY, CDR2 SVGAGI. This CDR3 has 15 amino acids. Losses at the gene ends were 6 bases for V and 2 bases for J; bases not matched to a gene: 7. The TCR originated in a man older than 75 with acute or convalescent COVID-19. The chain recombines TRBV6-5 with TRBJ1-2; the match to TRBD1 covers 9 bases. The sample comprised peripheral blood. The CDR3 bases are TGTGCCAGCAGGCGGGACAGGGAAGTAAACTATGGCTACACCTTC. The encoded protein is CASRRDREVNYGYTF.